The 20 T cell receptor beta chains listed next were all sequenced from one sample in a study of control samples from healthy donors and cancer patients. Generated by immunoSEQ multiplex PCR, the TCRdb table keeps only in-frame clones and is missing some. The table has around 250,000 clones, roughly 82% seen once. The material sequenced was PBMCs. The receptors stem from a woman aged 55-70 years with lung cancer.

The chain combines TRBV9 with TRBJ2-3; D is unclear. V shed 0 bases and J shed 5 bases, with 16 bases lying between them. The CDR3 has 16 residues. The V gene's germline CDR1 is SGDLS and CDR2 YYNGEE. CDR3 DNA: TGTGCCAGCAGCGTAGGTGGGTACCCTGCCCTAGATACGCAGTATTTT. Amino acid sequence: CASSVGGYPALDTQYF.

CDR3 in DNA: TGTGCCAGTAAGCCGCCAGGGGGCAGAACAGATACGCAGTATTTT. It specifies CASKPPGGRTDTQYF. This sequence joins TRBV7-9 and TRBJ2-3; TRBD1 agrees at 8 bases. The CDR3 loop spans 15 amino acids. The germline CDR1 and CDR2 sequences are SEHNR and FQNEAQ (reference sequence). The J segment lost 3 bases and the V segment lost 9 bases, leaving 11 bases of the junction unmatched.

This clone was detected many times. The chain carries TRBV5-8 and TRBJ2-7, with TRBD1 identical over 12 bases. V lost 4 bases to trimming and J lost 9 bases; unmatched junction nucleotides: 11. The CDR3 sequence is 15 residues long. The germline V gene has CDR1 SGHTS and CDR2 YDEGEE. CDR3 region: CASSATPGTGGRQYF. Written as DNA, the CDR3 is TGTGCCAGCAGCGCAACTCCCGGGACAGGGGGCCGGCAGTACTTC.

V and J are TRBV28 and TRBJ1-5; tentatively, D is TRBD1 (5 bases). This CDR3 is 13 amino acids long. V was clipped by 10 bases and J by 6 bases, with 16 bases between them. Germline V gene data show CDR1 as MDHEN and CDR2 as SYDVKM. The CDR3 loop is CANSRGGGQPQHF. The CDR3 DNA sequence: TGTGCCAACTCCCGGGGGGGAGGTCAGCCCCAGCATTTT.

The V gene is TRBV29-1, the J gene TRBJ1-4, with D perhaps TRBD1 (5 bases). The CDR3 is made up of 12 amino acids. Trimming left V 4 bases short and J 7 bases short, with 10 bases between. Germline CDR1 reads SQVTM; CDR2 reads ANQGSEA. Written as DNA, the CDR3 is TGCAGCGTTGCCAGGGAGGGTGAAAAACTGTTTTTT. Protein: CSVAREGEKLFF.

The table lists this clone with a few counts. The chain is built from TRBV2 and TRBJ1-4; D perhaps matches TRBD1 (6 bases). CDR1 and CDR2 (germline): SNHLY, FYNNEI. The CDR3 is made up of 15 amino acids. Trimming pared 7 bases from V and 0 bases from J, leaving 12 bases between. The CDR3 bases are TGTGCCAGCATCCGGGACATTGCAACTAATGAAAAACTGTTTTTT. As protein: CASIRDIATNEKLFF.

This chain connects TRBV10-1 to TRBJ1-2, with 7 bases aligning to TRBD1. The germline V gene encodes CDR1 WNHNN and CDR2 SYGVQD (reference sequence). CDR3 length: 12 residues. Trimming took 4 bases from V and 6 from J; bases not matched to a gene: 2. This chain's CDR3 is CASSGGGDGYTF. The CDR3 DNA reads as TGCGCCAGCAGTGGAGGGGGCGATGGCTACACCTTC.

To note about this clone: The same CDR3 is also encoded by other DNA sequences in this sample. The chain links TRBV18 to TRBJ1-1, with D tentatively TRBD1 (5 bases). The CDR3 runs 13 residues. With 2 bases removed from V and 1 base from J, the gap between germline ends came to 5 bases. Germline CDR1 and CDR2: KGHSH and LQKENI. The CDR3 protein is CASSPGQNTEAFF. The CDR3 region has the DNA TGTGCCAGCTCACCAGGACAGAACACTGAAGCTTTCTTT.

This chain joins TRBV28 and TRBJ1-4; D uncertain. The germline gives CDR1 MDHEN, CDR2 SYDVKM. The CDR3 length is 12 residues. V lost 2 bases, J lost 11 bases, and 9 bases lay in between. The CDR3 here is CASSLEGSKLFF. CDR3 DNA sequence: TGTGCCAGCAGTTTAGAAGGTTCGAAACTGTTTTTT.

V is TRBV18 and J is TRBJ2-1, with 9 bases fitting TRBD1. Germline V CDR1 and CDR2: KGHSH, LQKENI. The CDR3 contains 17 residues. The trim removed 3 bases at V and 0 bases at J, leaving 6 bases unmatched. CDR3 sequence: CASSPPDRGSSYNEQFF. Written as DNA, the CDR3 is TGTGCCAGCTCACCTCCGGACAGGGGCAGCTCCTACAATGAGCAGTTCTTC.

The CDR3 coding sequence is TGTGCCAGCAGCTTGAGTGGGGGGTTATGGAACTATGGCTACACCTTC. Translation: CASSLSGGLWNYGYTF. This chain links TRBV5-6 with TRBJ1-2; D perhaps matches TRBD1 (5 bases). This CDR3 contains 16 residues. Germline-derived CDR1 and CDR2 are SGHDT and YYEEEE. V was clipped by 1 base and J by 2 bases, with 15 bases between them.

The chain couples TRBV7-3 to TRBJ2-7; D is unresolved. The germline gives CDR1 SGHTA, CDR2 FQGTGA. CDR3 length: 13 amino acids. Trimming shortened V by 4 bases and J by 5 bases, and 12 bases separated the two germline ends. CDR3 protein: CASSSSQAHEQYF. CDR3 in DNA: TGTGCCAGCAGCTCTTCGCAGGCCCACGAGCAGTACTTC. The whole variable domain, filled in from reference TRBV7-3 and TRBJ2-7, reads GAGVSQTPSNKVTEKGKYVELRCDPISGHTALYWYRQSLGQGPEFLIYFQGTGAADDSGLPNDRFFAVRPEGSVSTLKIQRTERGDSAVYLCASSSSQAHEQYFGPGTRLTVT.

The chain uses TRBV11-2 and TRBJ2-1; 7 positions agree with TRBD1. Germline assignment: CDR1 SGHAT and CDR2 FQNNGV. CDR3 size: 13 residues. Trimming removed 5 bases from V and 8 bases from J; junction bases left unmatched: 6. The CDR3 sequence: CASSVDREDEQFF. The CDR3 DNA sequence: TGTGCCAGCAGCGTCGACAGGGAAGATGAGCAGTTCTTC.

The V and J genes are TRBV18 and TRBJ2-2; TRBD1 matches 8 bases. The trim removed 0 bases at V and 5 bases at J, leaving 2 bases unmatched. The CDR3 is 15 residues long. Germline CDR1 is KGHSH and CDR2 is LQKENI. The CDR3 nucleotides read TGTGCCAGCTCACCACCCGACAGGGGTACCGGGGAGCTGTTTTTT. It is translated as CASSPPDRGTGELFF.

The chain has TRBV5-1 and TRBJ2-3; D gene ambiguous. The germline V gene encodes CDR1 SGHRS and CDR2 YFSETQ. The CDR3 consists of 12 residues. The V and J ends lost 1 base and 5 bases respectively, with 5 bases between them. CDR3 sequence reads: CASSLPGDTQYF. CDR3 DNA: TGCGCCAGCAGCTTGCCGGGAGATACGCAGTATTTT.

V and J are TRBV13 and TRBJ2-1; 12 bases agree with TRBD2. CDR3 size: 16 residues. Per germline, CDR1 PRHDT and CDR2 FYEKMQ (reference sequence). J was trimmed by 6 bases and V by 5 bases; bases with no gene match: 8. The CDR3 region has the DNA TGTGCCAGCAGCCCACAGACTAGCGGGAGCTTCAATGAGCAGTTCTTC. As protein: CASSPQTSGSFNEQFF.

The chain joins TRBV7-2 to TRBJ2-1; a weak D match, TRBD2 (6 bases). Germline V gene data show CDR1 as SGHTA and CDR2 as FQGNSA. This CDR3 comprises 15 residues. V lost 7 bases and J 6 bases, leaving 19 bases between the germline ends. This CDR3 reads CASTLRAGALNEQFF. DNA for the CDR3: TGTGCCAGCACCCTGCGAGCGGGTGCCCTCAATGAGCAGTTCTTC.

The genes are TRBV19 and TRBJ1-2; possibly TRBD1 for D (5 bases). V dropped 3 bases and J dropped 6 bases, with 14 bases sitting between them. The length of the CDR3 is 14 residues. Germline loops: CDR1 LNHDA, CDR2 SQIVND (reference sequence). Here the CDR3 DNA reads TGTGCCAGTAGTATGGGCAGGGCGTTCGATGGCTACACCTTC. Its protein is CASSMGRAFDGYTF.

The rearrangement joins TRBV6-5 to TRBJ1-1; D perhaps matches TRBD1 (6 bases). Germline CDR1 reads MNHEY; CDR2 reads SVGAGI. The CDR3 length is 13 residues. V was clipped by 8 bases and J by 0 bases, with 10 bases between them. For the CDR3, the DNA is TGTGCCAGCGGGGGGGCCTTGAACACTGAAGCTTTCTTT. It encodes CASGGALNTEAFF.

This clone came up once. The chain carries TRBV14 and TRBJ2-3, with unresolved D. Deletions cut 4 bases from V and 1 base from J, with 18 bases between. The CDR3 contains 17 residues. Per the germline V gene, CDR1 is SGHDN and CDR2 is FVKESK. CDR3: CASSRDGGDFGTDTQYF. In DNA form, the CDR3 reads TGTGCCAGCAGCCGCGACGGCGGCGATTTTGGCACAGATACGCAGTATTTT.